The rows below give T cell receptor beta chains drawn from one sample of a study of T cell responses to AZD1222 COVID-19 vaccine. Clones were sequenced by immunoSEQ multiplex PCR, and TCRdb holds only the in-frame ones, with some missing. Of about 59,000 clones in the sample, around 84% are singletons; the top ten hold roughly 7.3%. The input for sequencing was peripheral blood, taken on day 0 of AZD1222 vaccination. All receptors come from an adult in good health. Both conserved end residues are part of each CDR3. Each record gives: V gene, J gene, D gene, clone size, CDR3 DNA, CDR3 protein. A D gene is named only where the DNA matches it firmly. Size is stated for part of the rows, as once, few or many counts, or as a class when the clone is expanded.

TRBV5-4,TRBJ2-1,TRBD1,NA,TGTGCCAGCAGCTCCAGGGGGAGCTCCTACAATGAGCAGTTCTTC,CASSSRGSSYNEQFF
TRBV10-2,TRBJ1-6,NA,NA,TGCGCCAGCACCAAGGACATGAATTCACCCCTCCACTTT,CASTKDMNSPLHF
TRBV14,TRBJ1-2,NA,NA,TGTGCCAGCAGCCAAGTGACAGATGCCTGGGGCTACACCTTC,CASSQVTDAWGYTF
TRBV2,TRBJ1-2,TRBD1,once,TGTGCCAGCAGGCGGACAGGGGCTGGCTACACCTTC,CASRRTGAGYTF
TRBV19,TRBJ2-1,TRBD2,once,TGTGCCAGTACGGCGACTAGCGGGGGTTTTAATGAGCAGTTCTTC,CASTATSGGFNEQFF
TRBV27,TRBJ2-1,NA,NA,TGTGCCAGCAGTTGGGCAGGAGGTAATGAGCAGTTCTTC,CASSWAGGNEQFF
TRBV4-3,TRBJ1-3,NA,NA,TGCGCCAGCAGCCAAGATTTGTACTCTGGAAACACCATATATTTT,CASSQDLYSGNTIYF
TRBV6-5,TRBJ2-1,TRBD2,NA,TGTGCCAGCAGACTAGCGGTCCACAATGAGCAGTTCTTC,CASRLAVHNEQFF
TRBV18,TRBJ1-2,NA,NA,TGTGCCAGCTCCCCCCGCGATGGCTACACCTTC,CASSPRDGYTF
TRBV6-5,TRBJ1-4,NA,NA,TGTGCCAGCAGTTACACATCAGGGGAGAAAACTGAAAAACTGTTTTTT,CASSYTSGEKTEKLFF
TRBV18,TRBJ1-2,TRBD1,NA,TGTGCCAGCTCAGCCGCCCCGACAGGGTTTGGCTACACCTTC,CASSAAPTGFGYTF
TRBV30,TRBJ1-2,NA,NA,TGTGCCTGGAGTGTTGGGAGAGGGAGCGACTATGGCTACACCTTC,CAWSVGRGSDYGYTF
TRBV14,TRBJ1-2,TRBD1,NA,TGTGCCAGCAGCCAATACAGGGGGTATGGCTACACCTTC,CASSQYRGYGYTF
TRBV29-1,TRBJ2-4,NA,NA,TGCAGCGTCGAGACAGGAGGGGGGGAGTACTTC,CSVETGGGEYF